This TCR beta chain was retrieved from a study of human T cells and chemical hapten exposure. Looking at the study overall: Predominantly women, the patients had alopecia areata, totalis or universalis.

Each cDNA molecule in the library carried unique molecular identifiers. TCRdb independently ran MiXCR on the RACE reads; one entry per CDR3 protein. The sample lists over 300,000 distinct CDR3 sequences, approximately 5% seen once, with 2% to 3% in the top ten. Indicated time point: pre-sensitization, week 0. The treatment: therapeutic diphenylcyclopropenone sensitization with weekly scalp DPC. Findings and limits, study-wide: TCRs at a frequency above 1 in 1000 stayed unchanged with DPC sensitization. Having alopecia, the donors may differ immunologically from healthy people.

Details on this clonotype: The target antigen is unknown.

Sequenced here: whole blood, sampled in connection with sensitization to the hapten diphenylcyclopropenone (DPC). The receptor comes from a woman aged 50 to 65 with alopecia areata. Some clones in this sample may be carry-over from other donors' samples.

CDR3 DNA: TGCAGTGCTAGAGATGGACGGGGGGACAATGAGCAGTTCTTC. Protein: CSARDGRGDNEQFF. The chain has TRBV20-1 and TRBJ2-1; 7 bases fit TRBD2. This CDR3 has 14 residues. With 0 bases clipped from V and 5 bases from J, the junction kept 4 bases outside the gene matches. Germline V gene data show CDR1 as DFQATT and CDR2 as SNEGSKA (reference sequence).